These T cell receptor beta chains were read from a single sample in a study of blood T cell repertoires in COVID-19. The table came from immunoSEQ multiplex PCR; TCRdb's copy has only in-frame clones and leaves some out. The sample includes around 150,000 clones, over 75% of them seen just once. The specimen sequenced was PBMCs or T cells enriched from blood (not recorded which). The receptors shown here come from a woman between 50 and 59 years old who had recovered from COVID-19. CDR3s include the opening cysteine and the closing phenylalanine or tryptophan. The D gene is left open where the match is weak. Clone size, where shown, is once, few, many, or a class for clones that have expanded.

>TRBV7-8|.|.|TRBJ1-5
CASSSTYNNDQPQHF
TGTGCCAGCAGCTCCACATATAATAACGATCAGCCCCAGCATTTT
>TRBV30|.|.|TRBJ2-5
CAWSVNRAHETQYF
TGTGCCTGGAGTGTAAACCGAGCCCACGAGACCCAGTACTTC
>TRBV18|.|.|TRBJ1-3
CASSQTRELNTIYF
TGTGCCAGCTCACAAACCCGCGAGCTAAACACCATATATTTT
>TRBV10-3|.|TRBD1|TRBJ2-7
CAVVGTGLGEQYF
TGTGCCGTCGTGGGGACAGGTCTTGGCGAGCAGTACTTC
>TRBV30|few|.|TRBJ1-5
CAWSLSTNQPQHF
TGTGCCTGGAGTTTATCAACTAATCAGCCCCAGCATTTT
>TRBV7-6|.|.|TRBJ2-7
CASSPQVLGSEQYF
TGTGCCAGCAGCCCACAAGTCTTGGGGAGCGAGCAGTACTTC
>TRBV6-5|.|TRBD1|TRBJ1-6
CASWDRRNSPLHF
TGTGCCAGCTGGGACAGAAGGAATTCACCCCTCCACTTT
>TRBV7-8|.|.|TRBJ2-7
CASSATRVEQYF
TGTGCCAGCAGCGCGACCAGGGTCGAGCAGTACTTC
>TRBV30|.|.|TRBJ1-1
CAWTGIREAFF
TGTGCCTGGACAGGGATTCGGGAAGCTTTCTTT
>TRBV2|.|.|TRBJ1-4
CASRVEGEKLFF
TGTGCCAGCCGGGTAGAAGGTGAAAAACTGTTTTTT
>TRBV6-6|.|.|TRBJ1-1
CASGRERNTEAFF
TGTGCCAGCGGTCGGGAGCGGAACACTGAAGCTTTCTTT
>TRBV5-1|few|TRBD1|TRBJ2-1
CASSQGQGARNEQFF
TGCGCCAGCAGCCAAGGACAGGGGGCTCGCAATGAGCAGTTCTTC
>TRBV19|.|TRBD1|TRBJ1-4
CASSTGTGGFSNEKLFF
TGTGCCAGTAGTACGGGGACAGGGGGCTTTTCTAATGAAAAACTGTTTTTT
>TRBV7-8|.|.|TRBJ2-5
CASNPPRAQETQYF
TGTGCCAGCAATCCCCCCAGGGCTCAAGAGACCCAGTACTTC
>TRBV10-2|.|.|TRBJ2-7
CASSESRVVGAYEQYF
TGCGCCAGCAGTGAGTCTAGGGTAGTCGGGGCCTACGAGCAGTACTTC
>TRBV18|.|.|TRBJ1-1
CASSPSQGTEAFF
TGTGCCAGCTCACCATCACAGGGAACCGAAGCTTTCTTT
>TRBV19|.|TRBD1|TRBJ1-5
CASTDRASHSNQPQHF
TGTGCCAGTACGGACAGGGCGAGTCATAGCAATCAGCCCCAGCATTTT
>TRBV6-5|few|.|TRBJ2-7
CASSPRQDLHEQYF
TGTGCCAGCAGTCCTCGACAGGACTTGCACGAGCAGTACTTC
>TRBV7-6|.|.|TRBJ2-1
CASSQRGLGNEQFF
TGTGCCAGCAGCCAAAGGGGATTAGGGAATGAGCAGTTCTTC
>TRBV19|.|TRBD1|TRBJ1-2
CASSPWGQGVGYTF
TGTGCCAGTAGTCCGTGGGGACAGGGTGTTGGCTACACCTTC
>TRBV9|once|.|TRBJ1-1
CASGSGAANTEAFF
TGTGCCAGCGGTTCTGGGGCTGCGAACACTGAAGCTTTCTTT
>TRBV11-3|once|.|TRBJ1-1
CASSSPGAAMNTEAFF
TGTGCCAGCAGCTCACCAGGGGCCGCCATGAACACTGAAGCTTTCTTT
>TRBV3-1/TRBV3-2|few|.|TRBJ1-1
CASSQEGWRGAFF
TGTGCCAGCAGCCAAGAGGGGTGGAGGGGTGCTTTCTTT
>TRBV5-4|.|.|TRBJ2-5
CASSLEGANQETQYF
TGTGCCAGCAGCTTGGAAGGGGCTAACCAAGAGACCCAGTACTTC
>TRBV3-1/TRBV3-2|.|TRBD1|TRBJ1-4
CASRLGQGANEKLFF
TGTGCCAGCAGACTTGGACAGGGGGCTAATGAAAAACTGTTTTTT
>TRBV2|.|.|TRBJ1-2
CASSQLESYTF
TGTGCCAGCAGTCAACTTGAGAGCTACACCTTC
>TRBV30|.|.|TRBJ1-5
CAWSVGREGAQHF
TGTGCCTGGAGTGTAGGCAGGGAAGGAGCCCAGCATTTT
>TRBV7-8|.|.|TRBJ1-3
CASSYTGFSGNTIYF
TGTGCCAGCAGTTACACAGGGTTCTCTGGAAACACCATATATTTT
>TRBV5-1|.|.|TRBJ1-1
CASSSQGYTEAFF
TGCGCCAGCAGCTCTCAGGGGTACACTGAAGCTTTCTTT
>TRBV28|.|TRBD2|TRBJ2-7
CASTHSGLAEAYEQYF
TGTGCCAGCACCCACTCAGGACTAGCGGAGGCCTACGAGCAGTACTTC
>TRBV29-1|.|.|TRBJ2-5
CSVYGTPQETQYF
TGCAGCGTTTACGGGACACCACAAGAGACCCAGTACTTC
>TRBV19|few|.|TRBJ1-1
CASSRGQNTEAFF
TGTGCCAGTAGTAGAGGACAAAACACTGAAGCTTTCTTT
>TRBV7-8|.|.|TRBJ1-1
CASSMGQNTEAFF
TGTGCCAGCAGCATGGGACAGAACACTGAAGCTTTCTTT
>TRBV3-1/TRBV3-2|.|.|TRBJ1-2
CASSQGLSSPYGYTF
TGTGCCAGCAGCCAAGGTCTAAGTTCCCCCTATGGCTACACCTTC
>TRBV10-3|.|TRBD1|TRBJ1-1
CAISESRGQIEAFF
TGTGCCATCAGTGAGTCAAGGGGGCAGATTGAAGCTTTCTTT
>TRBV6-5|few|.|TRBJ1-1
CASRQKGDTEAFF
TGTGCCAGCAGGCAGAAAGGAGACACTGAAGCTTTCTTT
>TRBV3-1/TRBV3-2|.|.|TRBJ2-5
CASSQDTNQETQYF
TGTGCCAGCAGCCAAGACACTAACCAAGAGACCCAGTACTTC
>TRBV7-6|.|.|TRBJ1-4
CASSLGPRGEKLFF
TGTGCCAGCAGCCTGGGACCCAGGGGTGAAAAACTGTTTTTT
>TRBV9|many|.|TRBJ2-7
CASSARGEWDEQYF
TGTGCCAGCAGCGCCAGGGGGGAGTGGGACGAGCAGTACTTC
>TRBV6-6|.|.|TRBJ1-2
CASLEANYGYTF
TGTGCCAGCCTGGAGGCTAACTATGGCTACACCTTC
>TRBV7-8|.|.|TRBJ1-5
CASSLLQGDQPQHF
TGTGCCAGCAGCTTGCTCCAGGGTGACCAGCCCCAGCATTTT
>TRBV2|once|.|TRBJ1-2
CANLRAGQIVSIGYTF
TGTGCCAACCTGAGGGCAGGCCAGATTGTTAGTATTGGCTACACCTTC
>TRBV11-2|.|.|TRBJ2-7
CASRRDSYEQYF
TGTGCCAGCAGGCGGGACTCCTACGAGCAGTACTTC
>TRBV28|.|TRBD1|TRBJ1-3
CASGPRDRPSGNTIYF
TGTGCCAGCGGCCCCCGGGACAGGCCTTCTGGAAACACCATATATTTT
>TRBV3-1/TRBV3-2|.|.|TRBJ1-5
CASSQVGNQPQHF
TGTGCCAGCAGCCAAGTAGGCAATCAGCCCCAGCATTTT
>TRBV12-3/TRBV12-4|.|.|TRBJ2-7
CASSLKVEAEQYF
TGTGCCAGCAGTTTAAAGGTCGAGGCCGAGCAGTACTTC
>TRBV5-6|.|.|TRBJ1-5
CASSLFLTRGNQPQHF
TGTGCCAGCAGCTTGTTCTTAACTCGTGGCAATCAGCCCCAGCATTTT
>TRBV7-9|.|.|TRBJ1-4
CASSLSRAAATNEKLFF
TGTGCCAGCAGCTTAAGTCGAGCGGCCGCAACTAATGAAAAACTGTTTTTT
>TRBV28|.|TRBD1|TRBJ1-5
CASRATGVSNQPQHF
TGTGCCAGCAGGGCGACAGGGGTTAGCAATCAGCCCCAGCATTTT
>TRBV19|once|TRBD2|TRBJ2-3
CASRNTSGSREDTQYF
TGTGCCAGTAGAAACACTAGCGGGAGTAGAGAAGATACGCAGTATTTT
>TRBV10-2|.|TRBD2|TRBJ2-7
CASSDGLGTSAYYEQYF
TGCGCCAGCAGTGATGGTCTAGGGACTAGCGCCTACTACGAGCAGTACTTC
>TRBV28|.|TRBD1|TRBJ1-1
CASRYRDRGKGEAFF
TGTGCCAGCAGATACCGGGACAGGGGAAAGGGTGAAGCTTTCTTT
>TRBV14|.|TRBD2|TRBJ2-2
CASNPWTSGRNTGELFF
TGTGCCAGCAACCCTTGGACTAGCGGGAGGAACACCGGGGAGCTGTTTTTT
>TRBV9|.|TRBD2|TRBJ2-1
CASSPLGRGGYNEQFF
TGTGCCAGCAGCCCCCTAGGGCGGGGGGGGTACAATGAGCAGTTCTTC
>TRBV11-3|few|.|TRBJ2-7
CASSRTPTGREQYF
TGTGCCAGCAGCCGTACCCCGACAGGGAGGGAGCAGTACTTC
>TRBV18|.|TRBD1|TRBJ1-2
CASSPGQGVYYGYTF
TGTGCCAGCTCACCAGGGCAGGGGGTATACTATGGCTACACCTTC